Listed here are 25 T cell receptor beta chains from one sample, sequenced in a study of technical replicates of blood from a handful of donors. Repertoires were generated with immunoSEQ multiplex PCR, while TCRdb's copy carries only in-frame clones and drops some. The data contain about 76,000 clones, 85% to 95% of them singletons. The sequencing sample was made of T cells isolated from PBMCs. All receptors come from a human donor in good health.

J is TRBJ1-4 and V is TRBV6-5; 9 bases map to TRBD1. The V gene end was trimmed by 6 bases and the J gene end by 3 bases; junction bases not matched to a gene: 5. The CDR3 covers 15 residues. Germline assignment: CDR1 MNHEY and CDR2 SVGAGI. The CDR3 protein is CASRDRGTANEKLFF. CDR3 nucleotides: TGTGCCAGCAGAGACAGGGGGACAGCTAATGAAAAACTGTTTTTT.

CDR3 sequence (DNA): TGCGCCAGCAGCTTTGGCGGGGCTGGGGCCAACGTCCTGACTTTC. It encodes CASSFGGAGANVLTF. The chain employs TRBV5-1 and TRBJ2-6, with D perhaps TRBD2 (6 bases). V was cut by 2 bases and J by 2 bases, with 8 bases left in between. CDR1 is SGHRS and CDR2 is YFSETQ in the germline V gene. This CDR3 has 15 amino acids.

Note on this clone: Mismatch with germline at one junction end may stem from a read error. This chain links TRBV30 with TRBJ1-2; D is ambiguous. The CDR3 is made up of 10 amino acids. Per germline, CDR1 GTSNPN and CDR2 SVGIG (reference sequence). CDR3: CAWSANRAFF. CDR3 DNA: TGTGCCTGGAGTGCTAACAGAGCCTTCTTC.

The genes are TRBV10-3 and TRBJ2-1; TRBD2 aligns across 9 bases. CDR1 ENHRY and CDR2 SYGVKD come from the germline V gene. This CDR3 comprises 14 residues. V was pared by 11 bases and J by 8 bases, with 13 bases of the junction left unmatched. For the CDR3, the DNA is TGTGCCGCCGCCGTGGCTAGCGGGAACTATGAGCAGTTCTTC. This sequence encodes CAAAVASGNYEQFF.

The rearrangement links TRBV4-1 to TRBJ1-3; 9 bases fit TRBD1. Trimming cost V 1 base and J 2 bases; bases outside gene matches: 3. This CDR3 comprises 16 residues. The germline V gene has CDR1 MGHRA and CDR2 YSYEKL. The CDR3 loop reads CASSQVGQGTGNTIYF. In DNA, the CDR3 is TGCGCCAGCAGCCAAGTGGGACAGGGAACTGGAAACACCATATATTTT.

The V call is TRBV6-1, the J call TRBJ2-1; D perhaps matches TRBD2 (6 bases). Trimming removed 2 bases from V and 1 base from J, with 9 bases in between. The CDR3 loop spans 15 amino acids. Per the germline V gene, CDR1 is MNHNS and CDR2 is SASEGT. CDR3 loop: CASSELGGSYNEQFF. The CDR3 region has the DNA TGTGCCAGCAGTGAATTGGGGGGATCCTACAATGAGCAGTTCTTC.

V usage is TRBV6-5 and J usage is TRBJ1-1; D remains unclear. This CDR3 comprises 13 residues. CDR1 is MNHEY and CDR2 is SVGAGI in the germline V gene. The V gene lost 6 bases and the J gene lost 8 bases, with 16 bases spanning the gap. CDR3: CASRPPSGREAFF. The CDR3 nucleotides read TGTGCCAGCAGGCCCCCCTCAGGTCGAGAAGCTTTCTTT.

The rearrangement links TRBV6-7 to TRBJ2-1, with 7 bases that match TRBD2. TRBV6-7 qualifies as an ORF whose function is uncertain. This CDR3 comprises 18 residues. V lost 2 bases and J lost 0; bases outside the gene matches: 10. The CDR3 coding sequence is TGTGCCAGCAGTTACAGTGGGCTAGCGGTAAGCTCCTACAATGAGCAGTTCTTC. Amino acids: CASSYSGLAVSSYNEQFF.

The V and J genes are TRBV5-1 and TRBJ1-2; perhaps TRBD1 as D (6 bases). Germline values: CDR1 SGHRS, CDR2 YFSETQ. The V and J ends lost 3 bases and 4 bases respectively, with 10 bases between them. The CDR3 extends over 13 amino acids. The chain's CDR3 is CASSYTTGYGYTF. The DNA for the CDR3 is TGCGCCAGCAGCTACACGACAGGCTATGGCTACACCTTC.

The chain couples TRBV28 to TRBJ2-1; weak D call: TRBD1 (5 bases). CDR1 is MDHEN and CDR2 is SYDVKM in the germline V gene. The CDR3 length is 15 residues. Trimming removed 3 bases at V and 7 bases at J, with 16 bases between. CDR3: CASSFSLLRGNEQFF. The CDR3 DNA follows: TGTGCCAGCAGTTTTTCCCTCTTAAGGGGAAATGAGCAGTTCTTC.

The chain is built from TRBV11-3 and TRBJ2-3; 8 positions match TRBD2. In germline, CDR1 is SGHNT, CDR2 YENEEA. This CDR3 has 17 residues. The V segment lost 2 bases and the J segment 4 bases; nucleotides outside the gene matches: 11. For the CDR3, the DNA is TGTGCCAGCAGCTTACCCTTTAGCGGGATGGACGCAGATACGCAGTATTTT. Translating it yields CASSLPFSGMDADTQYF.

This chain uses TRBV6-5 with TRBJ2-7; TRBD1 matches at 8 bases. J was trimmed by 3 bases and V by 7 bases; bases with no gene match: 11. Germline CDR1 is MNHEY and CDR2 is SVGAGI. CDR3 length: 15 amino acids. The CDR3: CASTRSGTGGYEQYF. The CDR3 region has the DNA TGTGCCAGCACCAGATCCGGGACAGGTGGCTACGAGCAGTACTTC.

The CDR3 region is CASSRRGLTTDTQYF. The CDR3 DNA reads TGTGCCAGCAGTCGGCGGGGACTCACCACAGATACGCAGTATTTT. This chain uses TRBV5-8 with TRBJ2-3; D may be TRBD2 (6 bases). The CDR3 runs to 15 residues. From germline, CDR1 is SGHTS and CDR2 YDEGEE. Between the trimmed V and J ends, which lost 5 bases and 2 bases, there was a span of 15 bases.

The chain is built from TRBV2 and TRBJ1-4; possible D gene TRBD1, 6 bases. CDR3 length equals 16 residues. Trimming pared 6 bases from V and 3 bases from J, leaving 17 bases between. CDR1 is SNHLY and CDR2 is FYNNEI in the germline V gene. The CDR3 DNA sequence: TGTGCCAGCAGCTTGGACAGTTTGCAGTCTAATGAAAAACTGTTTTTT. It codes for CASSLDSLQSNEKLFF.

The rearrangement joins TRBV6-6 to TRBJ1-3; D is undetermined. Looked up from germline, CDR1 is MNHNY and CDR2 is SVGAGI (reference sequence). With 6 bases removed from V and 3 bases from J, the gap between germline ends came to 9 bases. This CDR3 region has 13 residues. The CDR3 here is CASSGEYGNTIYF. The CDR3 nucleotides read TGTGCCAGCAGCGGGGAGTATGGAAACACCATATATTTT.

This chain links TRBV6-5 with TRBJ1-5, with D unresolved. From germline, CDR1 is MNHEY and CDR2 SVGAGI. This CDR3 comprises 14 residues. Trimming shortened V by 6 bases and J by 1 base, and 10 bases separated the two germline ends. The CDR3 reads CASRAGGSNQPQHF. CDR3 DNA sequence: TGTGCCAGCAGAGCGGGAGGCAGCAATCAGCCCCAGCATTTT.

The genes are TRBV15 and TRBJ2-3; D may be TRBD1 (6 bases). The V gene's germline CDR1 is LNHNV and CDR2 YYDKDF (reference sequence). The V and J ends lost 8 bases and 2 bases respectively, with 14 bases between them. The CDR3 is 14 residues long. This chain's CDR3 is CATSLGQNTDTQYF. The CDR3 DNA is TGTGCCACCTCTCTTGGACAGAACACAGATACGCAGTATTTT.

The chain links TRBV6-6 to TRBJ1-3; D call uncertain. The length of the CDR3 is 13 residues. Germline lookup yields CDR1 MNHNY and CDR2 SVGAGI (reference sequence). Trimming cost V 6 bases and J 9 bases, with 15 bases left between them. The CDR3 DNA reads as TGTGCCAGCAGAGAGGCACATTCAACCACCATATATTTT. As protein: CASREAHSTTIYF.

This chain uses TRBV5-5 with TRBJ1-2; 7 nucleotides agree with TRBD1. The CDR3 contains 14 residues. The germline V gene encodes CDR1 SGHKS and CDR2 YYEKEE (reference sequence). V dropped 1 base and J dropped 8; count of bases not matched to a gene: 8. The CDR3 nucleotides read TGTGCCAGCAGCTTGTGGGACAGAGGCATCGGCTACACCTTC. This codes for CASSLWDRGIGYTF.

This chain links TRBV6-1 with TRBJ1-4, with 10 bases aligning to TRBD1. With 5 bases clipped from V and 7 bases from J, the junction kept 4 bases outside the gene matches. There are 14 residues in the CDR3. Germline V gene data show CDR1 as MNHNS and CDR2 as SASEGT. CDR3 bases: TGTGCCAGCAGTTGGACAGGGGGGAGTGAAAAACTGTTTTTT. Amino acid sequence: CASSWTGGSEKLFF.

V gene TRBV4-1 combines with J gene TRBJ2-3, with TRBD1 matching 9 bases. The germline V gene encodes CDR1 MGHRA and CDR2 YSYEKL. Trimming took 4 bases from V and 4 from J; bases not matched to a gene: 9. CDR3 length equals 16 residues. Here the CDR3 reads CASSPGDRVNPDTQYF. The CDR3 DNA is TGCGCCAGCAGCCCGGGGGACAGGGTAAACCCAGATACGCAGTATTTT.

This chain connects TRBV21-1 to TRBJ2-7; TRBD2, as called in the table, went unchecked against the DNA. TRBV21-1 is given as a pseudogene. CDR3 length: 16 residues. CDR3 in DNA: TGTGCCAGCAGCATTAGAGGGACTAGCGGAGCCTACGAGCAGTACTTC. Amino acids: CASSIRGTSGAYEQYF.

The CDR3: CASSPRTGEQFF. The CDR3 DNA reads TGTGCCAGCAGCCCCCGTACGGGTGAGCAGTTCTTC. This chain connects TRBV9 to TRBJ2-1; D is undetermined. The V gene lost 4 bases and the J gene lost 9 bases, with 11 bases spanning the gap. CDR3 length: 12 residues. CDR1 is SGDLS and CDR2 is YYNGEE in the germline V gene.

The chain links TRBV5-4 to TRBJ2-3; TRBD2 matches 12 bases. The CDR3 extends over 19 amino acids. With V trimmed by 2 bases and J by 0 bases, 10 bases remained unmatched. The germline V gene has CDR1 SGHNT and CDR2 YYREEE (reference sequence). The CDR3 region has the DNA TGTGCCAGCAGCTTTCCCGGGACTAGCGGGCCGGTTAGCACAGATACGCAGTATTTT. Translated: CASSFPGTSGPVSTDTQYF.

This clone was seen only a few times. This chain connects TRBV5-1 to TRBJ2-3; 15 bases are shared with TRBD2. The J segment lost 3 bases and the V segment lost 4 bases, leaving 3 bases of the junction unmatched. The V gene's germline CDR1 is SGHRS and CDR2 YFSETQ. The CDR3 sequence is 16 residues long. CDR3 coding DNA: TGCGCCAGCAGCGGACTAGCGGGAGGGATGACAGATACGCAGTATTTT. Translation: CASSGLAGGMTDTQYF.